This TCR beta chain derives from a study of blood T cell repertoires in COVID-19. Produced via immunoSEQ multiplex PCR; TCRdb's table is partial and in-frame only. The sample consists of 70,000 to 95,000 clones, around 83% of them appearing once. V was clipped by 4 bases and J by 5 bases, with 14 bases between them. The CDR3 sequence is 14 residues long. CDR1 KGHSH and CDR2 LQKENI come from the germline V gene. The chain employs TRBV18 and TRBJ2-5; possible D gene TRBD2, 6 bases. The receptor comes from a woman between 50 and 59 years old with acute or convalescent COVID-19. Sequenced material: peripheral blood. The CDR3 nucleotides read TGTGCCAGCTCACGTGAATGGGGGGTGGAGACCCAGTACTTC. It translates to CASSREWGVETQYF. The whole variable domain, remainder taken from reference TRBV18 and TRBJ2-5, is NAGVMQNPRHLVRRRGQEARLRCSPMKGHSHVYWYRQLPEEGLKFMVYLQKENIIDESGMPKERFSAEFPKEGPSILRIQQVVRGDSAAYFCASSREWGVETQYFGPGTRLLVL.